The 19 T cell receptor beta chains in this list originate from one sample, sequenced in a study of OX40 agonist ivuxolimab in advanced cancers. Assay: immunoSEQ multiplex PCR; the TCRdb copy retains only in-frame clones and omits some. The data hold about 42,000 clones, with 80% to 90% observed a single time. Source: CD4+ or CD8+ T cells sorted from blood, taken in a trial of the OX40 agonist ivuxolimab. The receptors shown here come from an adult with an advanced solid tumor such as melanoma, head and neck, liver or kidney cancer.

This sequence joins TRBV29-1 and TRBJ2-7; no definite D call. The CDR3 is made up of 10 amino acids. V lost 4 bases and J lost 3, with 4 bases in between. From germline, CDR1 is SQVTM and CDR2 ANQGSEA. Written as DNA, the CDR3 is TGCAGCGTTGTTAGCTACGAGCAGTACTTC. It specifies CSVVSYEQYF.

The V call is TRBV27, the J call TRBJ2-1, with 10 bases aligning to TRBD1. V was clipped by 6 bases and J by 4 bases; unmatched bases: 6. The CDR3 contains 15 residues. Germline lookup yields CDR1 MNHEY and CDR2 SMNVEV (reference sequence). The CDR3 region has the DNA TGTGCCAGCAGCCACGGACAGGGGGGGTACAATGAGCAGTTCTTC. Translation gives CASSHGQGGYNEQFF.

In this sample, this clone turned up a few times. The genes are TRBV4-1 and TRBJ2-1, with a weak D call TRBD2 (5 bases). The ends were cut back, 4 bases at V and 6 bases at J, with 7 bases in the middle. The CDR3 length is 12 residues. CDR1 is MGHRA and CDR2 is YSYEKL in the germline V gene. This CDR3 is CASSRTSNEQFF. The CDR3 coding sequence is TGCGCCAGCAGCCGAACTAGCAATGAGCAGTTCTTC.

This chain connects TRBV28 to TRBJ2-2; 7 nucleotides align to TRBD1. The CDR3 has 16 amino acids. CDR1 and CDR2 (germline): MDHEN, SYDVKM. The trim removed 7 bases at V and 1 base at J, leaving 9 bases unmatched. The CDR3, as DNA: TGTGCCAGCACCGGACAGGCTAACGAGAACACCGGGGAGCTGTTTTTT. Encoded protein: CASTGQANENTGELFF.

This sequence joins TRBV28 and TRBJ2-5; D not certain. CDR1 is MDHEN, CDR2 SYDVKM, per germline. The CDR3 covers 14 residues. V lost 1 base and J 2 bases, leaving 8 bases between the germline ends. The CDR3 sequence: CASSLYGQQETQYF. The DNA for the CDR3 is TGTGCCAGCAGTTTATATGGCCAGCAAGAGACCCAGTACTTC.

J is TRBJ2-3 and V is TRBV15; D possibly corresponds to TRBD1 (5 bases). The V and J ends lost 0 bases and 2 bases respectively, with 9 bases between them. Germline assignment: CDR1 LNHNV and CDR2 YYDKDF (reference sequence). The CDR3 is 15 amino acids. The CDR3 reads CATSRDRVTTDTQYF. For the CDR3, the DNA is TGTGCCACCAGCAGAGACAGGGTAACCACAGATACGCAGTATTTT.

This CDR3 is CASSEQPNEKLFF. The DNA of the CDR3 is TGTGCCAGCAGTGAACAGCCTAATGAAAAACTGTTTTTT. The gene calls are TRBV2 and TRBJ1-4; D ambiguous. Germline V gene lookup returns CDR1 SNHLY and CDR2 FYNNEI. This CDR3 is built from 13 residues. The V gene lost 2 bases and the J gene lost 3 bases, with 4 bases spanning the gap. Drawing the rest from reference TRBV2 and TRBJ1-4, the complete variable domain is EPEVTQTPSHQVTQMGQEVILRCVPISNHLYFYWYRQILGQKVEFLVSFYNNEISEKSEIFDDQFSVERPDGSNFTLKIRSTKLEDSAMYFCASSEQPNEKLFFGSGTQLSVL.

The V call is TRBV27, the J call TRBJ1-1; 7 bases map to TRBD1. J gave up 1 base and V 6 bases, and 20 bases lay outside the gene matches. The CDR3 spans 19 residues. Germline lookup yields CDR1 MNHEY and CDR2 SMNVEV (reference sequence). The CDR3 DNA follows: TGTGCCAGCAGCCTAAGGTCGACAGGGCAGTTCAGGGGGAACACTGAAGCTTTCTTT. Its translation is CASSLRSTGQFRGNTEAFF.

The V gene is TRBV28, the J gene TRBJ1-5, with a weak D call TRBD1 (6 bases). The length of the CDR3 is 20 residues. Germline V gene lookup returns CDR1 MDHEN and CDR2 SYDVKM. Trimming pared 3 bases from V and 1 base from J, leaving 25 bases between. The CDR3 DNA follows: TGTGCCAGCAGTTTTTTTTGGTCGGTCGGGGGCCCTGGGAGCAATCAGCCCCAGCATTTT. Its protein product is CASSFFWSVGGPGSNQPQHF.

The V call is TRBV28, the J call TRBJ1-5; a weak D match, TRBD1 (6 bases). Germline CDR1 reads MDHEN; CDR2 reads SYDVKM. The CDR3 extends over 18 amino acids. V lost 6 bases and J lost 0, with 21 bases in between. The CDR3 loop is CASRSPWGAEDSNQPQHF. The DNA of the CDR3 is TGTGCCAGCAGGAGCCCTTGGGGGGCAGAGGATAGCAATCAGCCCCAGCATTTT.

This clone was recorded only once. The chain recombines TRBV18 with TRBJ2-2; 11 nucleotides agree with TRBD2. The J segment lost 2 bases and the V segment lost 4 bases, leaving 3 bases of the junction unmatched. CDR3 size: 16 residues. The germline V gene encodes CDR1 KGHSH and CDR2 LQKENI. The CDR3 region is CASSLGTSGNTGELFF. DNA of the CDR3: TGTGCCAGCTCACTGGGGACTAGCGGCAACACCGGGGAGCTGTTTTTT.

The chain joins TRBV6-6 to TRBJ2-5; D not certain. The DNA end lines up better with TRBJ2-7; the J call may be wrong. The CDR3 is 12 amino acids. Germline values: CDR1 MNHNY, CDR2 SVGAGI (reference sequence). CDR3 protein: CASSQDGYEQYF. In DNA, the CDR3 is TGTGCCAGCAGCCAGGACGGCTACGAGCAGTACTTC.

The chain employs TRBV19 and TRBJ1-3; D unresolved. Trimming took 2 bases from V and 7 from J, leaving 18 bases between them. The CDR3 length is 16 residues. Germline V gene data show CDR1 as LNHDA and CDR2 as SQIVND (reference sequence). This chain's CDR3 is CASSISSRSAGNTIYF. CDR3 nucleotides: TGTGCCAGTAGTATATCGTCCCGAAGCGCGGGGAACACCATATATTTT.

The CDR3 sequence: CASSEPGQNTEAFF. The DNA of the CDR3 is TGTGCCAGCAGTGAGCCGGGCCAGAACACTGAAGCTTTCTTT. The chain carries TRBV27 and TRBJ1-1; D remains ambiguous. There are 14 residues in the CDR3. V lost 5 bases and J 1 base, leaving 11 bases between the germline ends. Per germline, CDR1 MNHEY and CDR2 SMNVEV (reference sequence).

This chain joins TRBV28 and TRBJ1-2; tentatively, D is TRBD1 (6 bases). The germline CDR1 and CDR2 sequences are MDHEN and SYDVKM. V was pared by 2 bases and J by 5 bases, with 9 bases between. This CDR3 region has 13 residues. The CDR3 region is CASSLGRGYGYTF. The CDR3 coding sequence is TGTGCCAGCAGTTTAGGCAGGGGTTATGGCTACACCTTC.

The V call is TRBV29-1, the J call TRBJ2-7, with a tentative D call TRBD2 (6 bases). Per germline, CDR1 SQVTM and CDR2 ANQGSEA. V was trimmed by 5 bases and J by 6 bases, leaving 17 bases between them. The CDR3 spans 13 residues. This CDR3 reads CSVRRTGGSEQYF. The CDR3 DNA sequence: TGCAGCGTTCGGAGGACTGGAGGGAGCGAGCAGTACTTC.

The J gene is TRBJ2-5, the V gene TRBV7-9; D possibly uses TRBD1 or TRBD2 (5 bases each). The CDR3 totals 12 residues. The V end lost 5 bases, the J end lost 7 bases, and 11 bases lay between the germline ends. CDR1 is SEHNR and CDR2 is FQNEAQ in the germline V gene (reference sequence). The CDR3 loop reads CASSEGYGTQYF. The CDR3 DNA reads as TGTGCCAGCAGCGAGGGGTATGGGACCCAGTACTTC.

The chain uses TRBV19 and TRBJ1-1; D is perhaps TRBD1 (6 bases). The CDR3 runs to 14 residues. The germline V gene encodes CDR1 LNHDA and CDR2 SQIVND (reference sequence). V was cut by 6 bases and J by 11 bases, with 22 bases left in between. The CDR3 bases are TGTGCCAGTAGAACGACACAATTTAGCCAGGGGGCTTTCTTT. Translating gives CASRTTQFSQGAFF.

The V call is TRBV10-3, the J call TRBJ2-2, with 7 nucleotides matching TRBD2. V shed 6 bases and J 3 bases; nucleotides not matched to a gene: 4. The CDR3 loop spans 14 amino acids. CDR1 is ENHRY, CDR2 SYGVKD, per germline. In DNA, the CDR3 is TGTGCCATCAGATCTGGGAGGGACACCGGGGAGCTGTTTTTT. This gives the protein CAIRSGRDTGELFF.